The 20 T cell receptor beta chains given below trace back to one sample, sequenced in a study of cytotoxic CD8 clonotypes in ibrutinib-treated CLL. Sequencing used immunoSEQ multiplex PCR; TCRdb keeps in-frame clones, though not all of them. The data show 130,000 or so clones, 60% to 80% seen once. Sequencing was performed on PBMCs, taken after 12 months of ibrutinib treatment. The receptors shown here come from a human donor with chronic lymphocytic leukemia.

This rearrangement joins TRBV7-7 to TRBJ2-5, with D perhaps matching TRBD1 or TRBD2 (5 bases each). The CDR3 is 15 amino acids. CDR1 is SSHAT, CDR2 FNYEAQ, per germline (reference sequence). V was cut by 5 bases and J by 0 bases, with 13 bases left in between. The CDR3 protein is CASSASGAYQETQYF. The CDR3 bases are TGTGCCAGCAGCGCCTCCGGGGCGTACCAAGAGACCCAGTACTTC.

This clone was observed a few times. V usage is TRBV25-1 and J usage is TRBJ1-1, with D unresolved. Between the trimmed V and J ends, which lost 3 bases and 4 bases, there was a span of 3 bases. The CDR3 runs to 11 residues. Germline V CDR1 and CDR2: MGHDK, SYGVNS. CDR3 sequence: CASSEGTEAFF. The CDR3 DNA is TGTGCCAGCAGTGAGGGCACTGAAGCTTTCTTT. The full variable domain, its missing parts supplied by reference TRBV25-1 and TRBJ1-1, is EADIYQTPRYLVIGTGKKITLECSQTMGHDKMYWYQQDPGMELHLIHYSYGVNSTEKGDLSSESTVSRIRTEHFPLTLESARPSHTSQYLCASSEGTEAFFGQGTRLTVV.

J is TRBJ2-2 and V is TRBV30; the D is unclear. The CDR3 contains 12 residues. From germline, CDR1 is GTSNPN and CDR2 SVGIG (reference sequence). The germline V and J ends were trimmed by 0 bases and 5 bases, with 4 bases remaining between them. The CDR3 reads CAWSVLTGELFF. CDR3 nucleotides: TGTGCCTGGAGTGTATTGACCGGGGAGCTGTTTTTT.

The chain links TRBV5-1 to TRBJ2-7; tentative D call: TRBD1 (6 bases). The V gene lost 3 bases and the J gene lost 0 bases, with 10 bases spanning the gap. The CDR3 is 14 amino acids. Germline assignment: CDR1 SGHRS and CDR2 YFSETQ. This CDR3 is CASSWTDSSYEQYF. CDR3 bases: TGCGCCAGCAGCTGGACAGATAGCTCCTACGAGCAGTACTTC. Full variable domain (remainder filled in from reference TRBV5-1 and TRBJ2-7): KAGVTQTPRYLIKTRGQQVTLSCSPISGHRSVSWYQQTPGQGLQFLFEYFSETQRNKGNFPGRFSGRQFSNSRSEMNVSTLELGDSALYLCASSWTDSSYEQYFGPGTRLTVT.

This clone has only one observation. The V and J genes are TRBV13 and TRBJ2-1; D is unresolved. Germline assignment: CDR1 PRHDT and CDR2 FYEKMQ (reference sequence). Trimming stripped 5 bases from V and 2 bases from J, with 7 bases between. The CDR3 runs to 13 residues. The CDR3 nucleotides read TGTGCCAGCAGCGCCCCCCCCTACAATGAGCAGTTCTTC. It encodes CASSAPPYNEQFF.

This sequence joins TRBV27 and TRBJ1-1, with D unresolved. There are 13 residues in the CDR3. CDR1 is MNHEY, CDR2 SMNVEV, per germline (reference sequence). V lost 1 base to trimming and J lost 0 bases, with 3 bases between them. CDR3 in amino acids: CASSLFLNTEAFF. The CDR3 coding sequence is TGTGCCAGCAGTTTATTTTTGAACACTGAAGCTTTCTTT.

This clone was found a few times. This chain uses TRBV6-5 with TRBJ2-1; no definite D call. CDR3 length: 11 residues. V was clipped by 1 base and J by 9 bases, with 4 bases between them. Germline CDR1 and CDR2: MNHEY and SVGAGI. The CDR3 spells CASSYFGEQFF. As DNA, the CDR3 is TGTGCCAGCAGTTACTTCGGTGAGCAGTTCTTC.

This clone was detected only a few times. The chain uses TRBV5-1 and TRBJ1-3; D unclear. Germline V gene data show CDR1 as SGHRS and CDR2 as YFSETQ. Trimming removed 0 bases from V and 4 bases from J, with 5 bases in between. There are 13 residues in the CDR3. CDR3 region: CASSLDGGNTIYF. CDR3 nucleotides: TGCGCCAGCAGCTTGGATGGGGGAAACACCATATATTTT.

The DNA for the CDR3 is TGTGCCAGCAGTTACCCGGCTAGCGGGAGTGACGAGCAGTACTTC. It yields the protein CASSYPASGSDEQYF. The chain is built from TRBV6-5 and TRBJ2-7, with 10 bases fitting TRBD2. CDR3 length equals 15 residues. The J segment lost 5 bases and the V segment lost 2 bases, leaving 6 bases of the junction unmatched. Germline loops: CDR1 MNHEY, CDR2 SVGAGI.

This clone appeared a single time. The gene calls are TRBV13 and TRBJ2-7; D call uncertain. Germline CDR1 PRHDT, CDR2 FYEKMQ (reference sequence). Trimming took off 3 bases at V and 2 bases at J, with 5 bases between the two ends. This CDR3 spans 12 amino acids. CDR3 in DNA: TGTGCCAGCAGCTTCGGAACCTACGAGCAGTACTTC. Its protein is CASSFGTYEQYF.

CDR3 DNA sequence: TGTGCCAGTAGTAGGGGTAGCTACTACGAGCAGTACTTC. Translated, it gives CASSRGSYYEQYF. The chain is built from TRBV19 and TRBJ2-7; no reliable D call. This CDR3 has 13 residues. In germline, CDR1 is LNHDA, CDR2 SQIVND (reference sequence). Deletions cut 4 bases from V and 3 bases from J, with 10 bases between.

CDR3 amino acids: CASSLVQGPYEQYF. The CDR3, as DNA: TGTGCCAGCAGCTTAGTGCAGGGCCCCTACGAGCAGTACTTC. V usage is TRBV7-9 and J usage is TRBJ2-7; the D gene is possibly TRBD1 (5 bases). V lost 1 base, J lost 2 bases, and 9 bases lay in between. Germline V gene lookup returns CDR1 SEHNR and CDR2 FQNEAQ (reference sequence). The CDR3 sequence is 14 residues long.

This sequence joins TRBV7-9 and TRBJ2-5, with 14 bases aligning to TRBD2. Trimming cost V 6 bases and J 0 bases; bases outside gene matches: 3. The CDR3 has 16 residues. Germline-derived CDR1 and CDR2 are SEHNR and FQNEAQ (reference sequence). This CDR3 is CASRRTSGGYQETQYF. Here the CDR3 DNA reads TGTGCCAGCAGAAGGACTAGCGGGGGGTACCAAGAGACCCAGTACTTC.

The chain recombines TRBV18 with TRBJ1-2, with D tentatively TRBD1 (6 bases). CDR1 is KGHSH and CDR2 is LQKENI in the germline V gene. The CDR3 is 15 amino acids. The germline V and J ends were trimmed by 6 bases and 3 bases, with 17 bases remaining between them. Written as DNA, the CDR3 is TGTGCCAGCTCGGTCAGGACAGCGGATCACTATGGCTACACCTTC. This codes for CASSVRTADHYGYTF.

The chain combines TRBV29-1 with TRBJ2-5; TRBD2 matches at 7 bases. CDR1 is SQVTM, CDR2 ANQGSEA, per germline. V gave up 6 bases and J gave up 8 bases; unmatched junction bases: 15. The CDR3 contains 14 residues. The CDR3: CSVRSGGGTGTQYF. The CDR3 nucleotides are TGCAGCGTCCGCTCTGGCGGGGGTACAGGAACCCAGTACTTC.

The V and J genes are TRBV2 and TRBJ2-7; D is possibly TRBD2 (5 bases). Germline V CDR1 and CDR2: SNHLY, FYNNEI. The CDR3 runs 13 residues. The V gene lost 6 bases and the J gene lost 2 bases, with 11 bases spanning the gap. The CDR3 reads CASRGGPTYEQYF. The CDR3 DNA is TGTGCCAGCAGAGGAGGTCCAACCTACGAGCAGTACTTC.

This clone has just one count. V and J are TRBV27 and TRBJ2-5; D not certain. V lost 6 bases and J lost 5, with 13 bases in between. Germline V gene sequence: CDR1 MNHEY, CDR2 SMNVEV (reference sequence). The CDR3 runs to 13 residues. This CDR3 is CASSRLSSETQYF. The DNA of the CDR3 is TGTGCCAGCAGCCGACTCAGCAGCGAGACCCAGTACTTC.

Turning to this clone: One end of the junction is discordant with germline, which a read error may explain. This chain joins TRBV7-7 and TRBJ2-7; 11 bases agree with TRBD2. The germline CDR1 and CDR2 sequences are SSHAT and FNYEAQ (reference sequence). CDR3 length: 14 amino acids. The CDR3 DNA sequence: TGTGCTAGCAGCTTTGGTCTAGCGGGAGGCGAGCAGTACTTC. It translates to CASSFGLAGGEQYF.

The sample holds a few counts of this clone. The chain has TRBV14 and TRBJ1-1; 7 bases are shared with TRBD1. With V trimmed by 4 bases and J by 1 base, 3 bases remained unmatched. This CDR3 is 14 amino acids long. Looked up from germline, CDR1 is SGHDN and CDR2 is FVKESK. The CDR3 protein is CASSPGQKNTEAFF. In DNA form, the CDR3 reads TGTGCCAGCAGCCCGGGACAGAAGAACACTGAAGCTTTCTTT.

This clone occurred once. This chain links TRBV7-2 with TRBJ2-5, with D tentatively TRBD1 or TRBD2 (5 bases each). Trimming pared 2 bases from V and 1 base from J, leaving 11 bases between. The CDR3 is 15 residues long. The germline CDR1 and CDR2 sequences are SGHTA and FQGNSA. The CDR3 sequence: CASSLMGRVQETQYF. Written as DNA, the CDR3 is TGTGCCAGCAGCTTAATGGGGCGGGTCCAAGAGACCCAGTACTTC. The entire variable domain, with the rest obtained from reference TRBV7-2 and TRBJ2-5, is as follows: GAGVSQSPSNKVTEKGKDVELRCDPISGHTALYWYRQSLGQGLEFLIYFQGNSAPDKSGLPSDRFSAERTGGSVSTLTIQRTQQEDSAVYLCASSLMGRVQETQYFGPGTRLLVL.